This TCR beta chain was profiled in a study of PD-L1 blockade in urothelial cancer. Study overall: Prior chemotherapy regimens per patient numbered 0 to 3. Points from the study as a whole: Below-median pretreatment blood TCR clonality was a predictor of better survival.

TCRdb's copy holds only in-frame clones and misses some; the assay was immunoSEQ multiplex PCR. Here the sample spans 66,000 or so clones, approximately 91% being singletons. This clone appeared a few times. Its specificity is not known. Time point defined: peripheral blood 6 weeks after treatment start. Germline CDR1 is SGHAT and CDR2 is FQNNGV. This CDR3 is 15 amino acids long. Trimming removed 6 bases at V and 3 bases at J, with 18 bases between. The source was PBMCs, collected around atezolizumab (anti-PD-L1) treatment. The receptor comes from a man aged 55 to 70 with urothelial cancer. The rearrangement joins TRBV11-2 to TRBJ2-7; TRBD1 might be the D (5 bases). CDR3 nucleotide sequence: TGTGCCAGCAGTTTTACAGGTTTAACATTCTACGAGCAGTACTTC. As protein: CASSFTGLTFYEQYF.